Below are 26 T cell receptor beta chains sequenced from a single sample in a study of control samples from healthy donors and cancer patients. Here immunoSEQ multiplex PCR was the method, and the copy in TCRdb shows in-frame clones only, minus some. The sample lists more than 25,000 clones, roughly 91% seen once, with over 9.5% in the top ten. The sample comprised PBMCs. These receptor sequences come from a man aged 50 to 60 with lung cancer.

J is TRBJ2-7 and V is TRBV4-1; TRBD1 matches at 8 bases. Trimming cost V 3 bases and J 2 bases; bases outside gene matches: 18. The CDR3 loop spans 19 amino acids. Per the germline V gene, CDR1 is MGHRA and CDR2 is YSYEKL. CDR3 bases: TGCGCCAGCAGCCAGTTAAGGTTTGGTCCAGGGGGCGGTCCCTACGAGCAGTACTTC. Translated: CASSQLRFGPGGGPYEQYF.

This clone is labeled as large (0.1 to 1%). V is TRBV18 and J is TRBJ2-7; 8 bases are a match to TRBD2. There are 17 residues in the CDR3. Germline values: CDR1 KGHSH, CDR2 LQKENI. The J segment lost 5 bases and the V segment lost 3 bases, leaving 15 bases of the junction unmatched. CDR3 DNA sequence: TGTGCCAGCTCACCTCAGAGCGGGGGTTCCTCTGCCCACGAGCAGTACTTC. This encodes CASSPQSGGSSAHEQYF.

This clone has only one observation. This sequence joins TRBV6-5 and TRBJ1-3; 9 bases are a match to TRBD1. J lost 5 bases, V lost 7 bases, and 3 bases had no gene match. Germline V gene data show CDR1 as MNHEY and CDR2 as SVGAGI. The CDR3 has 13 amino acids. This chain's CDR3 is CASTGTGRNTIYF. The CDR3 DNA is TGTGCCAGCACGGGGACAGGGAGAAACACCATATATTTT.

The chain has TRBV9 and TRBJ1-1, with a possible D match to TRBD1 (5 bases). Trimming took 4 bases from V and 4 from J, leaving 11 bases between them. The CDR3 has 13 amino acids. Per germline, CDR1 SGDLS and CDR2 YYNGEE. The CDR3 sequence: CASSRGDSTEAFF. CDR3 nucleotides: TGTGCCAGCAGCCGGGGGGATTCCACTGAAGCTTTCTTT.

This chain joins TRBV7-6 and TRBJ2-5; 8 bases align to TRBD1. This CDR3 is built from 15 residues. Germline CDR1 SGHVS, CDR2 FNYEAQ. V dropped 2 bases and J dropped 5; count of bases not matched to a gene: 7. The CDR3, as DNA: TGTGCCAGCAGCTTAAGCCCAGGGGGCCGGGAGACCCAGTACTTC. Translation: CASSLSPGGRETQYF.

The rearrangement links TRBV27 to TRBJ2-7, with 7 bases matching TRBD2. Germline CDR1 reads MNHEY; CDR2 reads SMNVEV (reference sequence). V was pared by 7 bases and J by 1 base, with 7 bases of the junction left unmatched. This CDR3 has 14 amino acids. The CDR3 nucleotides are TGTGCCAGCAAACAAACGCGGGGGTCCTACGAGCAGTACTTC. Translated: CASKQTRGSYEQYF.

The genes are TRBV19 and TRBJ2-3; no clear D gene. The CDR3 spans 13 residues. The germline CDR1 and CDR2 sequences are LNHDA and SQIVND (reference sequence). V was clipped by 9 bases and J by 4 bases, with 14 bases between them. CDR3 DNA sequence: TGTGCCAGCACCCCGAGCCAAGCAGATACGCAGTATTTT. Translation: CASTPSQADTQYF. The entire variable domain, with the rest obtained from reference TRBV19 and TRBJ2-3, is as follows: DGGITQSPKYLFRKEGQNVTLSCEQNLNHDAMYWYRQDPGQGLRLIYYSQIVNDFQKGDIAEGYSVSREKKESFPLTVTSAQKNPTAFYLCASTPSQADTQYFGPGTRLTVL.

The table lists this clone with a count of one. The chain links TRBV19 to TRBJ1-5, with 9 bases fitting TRBD1. The germline V gene has CDR1 LNHDA and CDR2 SQIVND (reference sequence). This CDR3 comprises 15 residues. The ends lost 7 bases at V and 0 bases at J; junction bases unmatched: 4. The CDR3 DNA is TGTGCCAGTACCTTGGACAGGGGTAGCAATCAGCCCCAGCATTTT. Translation gives CASTLDRGSNQPQHF.

The gene calls are TRBV5-1 and TRBJ2-1; 8 positions match TRBD2. The CDR3 length is 15 residues. Trimming cost V 6 bases and J 0 bases; bases outside gene matches: 5. CDR1 is SGHRS, CDR2 YFSETQ, per germline. The CDR3 nucleotides are TGCGCCAGCAACTTAGCGGGGAGCTCCTACAATGAGCAGTTCTTC. The encoded protein is CASNLAGSSYNEQFF.

This clone occurred once. V usage is TRBV2 and J usage is TRBJ2-5, with 9 bases aligning to TRBD1. The junction had 9 bases not matched to a gene; V was cut back by 4 bases and J by 0 bases. Looked up from germline, CDR1 is SNHLY and CDR2 is FYNNEI. This CDR3 region has 17 residues. The CDR3 nucleotides read TGTGCCAGCAGTGGGACCTTGGGGACAGGGAACCAAGAGACCCAGTACTTC. Translated: CASSGTLGTGNQETQYF.

This chain's CDR3 is CASSRGTGQPQHF. Written as DNA, the CDR3 is TGTGCCAGCAGCCGGGGGACGGGTCAGCCCCAGCATTTT. The genes are TRBV5-4 and TRBJ1-5, with a weak D call TRBD1 (5 bases). Trimming shortened V by 4 bases and J by 6 bases, and 11 bases separated the two germline ends. Germline CDR1 and CDR2: SGHNT and YYREEE (reference sequence). This CDR3 is built from 13 residues.

The rearrangement joins TRBV4-3 to TRBJ1-2; D is unresolved. CDR3 length: 15 amino acids. Trimming shortened V by 1 base and J by 0 bases, and 9 bases separated the two germline ends. CDR1 and CDR2 (germline): LGHNA, YSLEER. The CDR3 protein is CASSQGGTSNYGYTF. The CDR3 nucleotides are TGCGCCAGCAGCCAAGGGGGAACCTCTAACTATGGCTACACCTTC.

This sequence joins TRBV10-3 and TRBJ2-3; no clear D. The V end was cut by 6 bases, the J end by 0 bases, with 4 bases between. This CDR3 comprises 12 residues. The germline CDR1 and CDR2 sequences are ENHRY and SYGVKD. CDR3 protein: CAISPSTDTQYF. CDR3 DNA sequence: TGTGCCATCAGCCCTAGCACAGATACGCAGTATTTT.

The V and J genes are TRBV12-5 and TRBJ1-6; 8 bases line up with TRBD1. Germline V gives CDR1 LGHNT, CDR2 FRNRAP. V trimming: 6 bases; J trimming: 0 bases; junction bases outside the gene matches: 4. CDR3 size: 16 residues. The CDR3 nucleotides are TGTGCTAGTGGGTCAACAGGGGGCTCCTATAATTCACCCCTCCACTTT. Translated, it gives CASGSTGGSYNSPLHF.

This chain joins TRBV7-2 and TRBJ2-5; either TRBD1 or TRBD2 may fit D (5 bases each). V lost 4 bases to trimming and J lost 5 bases, with 17 bases between them. Germline values: CDR1 SGHTA, CDR2 FQGNSA. This CDR3 is 15 amino acids long. In nucleotides, the CDR3 is TGTGCCAGCAGCTCCTCCGGGGCCCCCGTTGAGACCCAGTACTTC. It yields the protein CASSSSGAPVETQYF.

This chain joins TRBV13 and TRBJ2-7; TRBD1 or TRBD2 may be the D gene (5 bases each). This CDR3 is 14 amino acids long. Per germline, CDR1 PRHDT and CDR2 FYEKMQ (reference sequence). The V gene lost 2 bases and the J gene lost 1 base, with 9 bases spanning the gap. The CDR3 loop reads CASSLRDPSYEQYF. In DNA, the CDR3 is TGTGCCAGCAGCTTACGGGACCCTTCCTACGAGCAGTACTTC.

The sample holds one count of this clone. The V and J genes are TRBV6-2 or TRBV6-3 and TRBJ2-1; a weak D match, TRBD2 (6 bases). CDR3 length: 16 amino acids. CDR1 is MNHEY and CDR2 is SVGEGT in the germline V gene. V was pared by 5 bases and J by 0 bases, with 14 bases between. The CDR3 nucleotides are TGTGCCAGCAGTAGCCAGGGACTTAGCTCCTACAATGAGCAGTTCTTC. Its protein is CASSSQGLSSYNEQFF.

The rearrangement uses TRBV7-3 and TRBJ2-3; 9 bases are shared with TRBD1. The J segment lost 3 bases and the V segment lost 5 bases, leaving 9 bases of the junction unmatched. Germline V gene lookup returns CDR1 SGHTA and CDR2 FQGTGA. The CDR3 has 16 residues. The CDR3 nucleotides read TGTGCCAGCAGCCCGGACAGGGGATTAGAGACAGATACGCAGTATTTT. This translates into CASSPDRGLETDTQYF.

V and J are TRBV19 and TRBJ1-1; no definite D call. This CDR3 is built from 13 residues. Germline V CDR1 and CDR2: LNHDA, SQIVND (reference sequence). The ends were cut back, 2 bases at V and 1 base at J, with 5 bases in the middle. The CDR3 coding sequence is TGTGCCAGTAGTATACGTCGGAACACTGAAGCTTTCTTT. Protein product: CASSIRRNTEAFF. Supplemented by reference TRBV19 and TRBJ1-1, the full variable domain reads DGGITQSPKYLFRKEGQNVTLSCEQNLNHDAMYWYRQDPGQGLRLIYYSQIVNDFQKGDIAEGYSVSREKKESFPLTVTSAQKNPTAFYLCASSIRRNTEAFFGQGTRLTVV.

A few counts support this clone. The chain links TRBV20-1 to TRBJ1-2; 8 bases agree with TRBD1. The ends lost 3 bases at V and 2 bases at J; junction bases unmatched: 2. The CDR3 length is 13 residues. Germline CDR1 is DFQATT and CDR2 is SNEGSKA (reference sequence). In nucleotides, the CDR3 is TGCAGTGCTAGTACAGGGGGAAACTATGGCTACACCTTC. Protein product: CSASTGGNYGYTF.

The chain is built from TRBV5-5 and TRBJ2-2; TRBD1 is a possible D gene (7 bases). Germline loops: CDR1 SGHKS, CDR2 YYEKEE (reference sequence). The CDR3 loop spans 15 amino acids. Trimming removed 6 bases at V and 4 bases at J, with 16 bases between. Here the CDR3 DNA reads TGTGCCAGCAACCAGATCCAGGGGGGCACCGGGGAGCTGTTTTTT. Translation gives CASNQIQGGTGELFF.

The rearrangement links TRBV5-6 to TRBJ2-3; 9 bases map to TRBD2. Germline trimming cut 4 bases from V and 5 bases from J; bases unmatched to any gene: 11. CDR1 is SGHDT, CDR2 YYEEEE, per germline. This CDR3 has 16 amino acids. The CDR3 nucleotides read TGTGCCAGCAGCGCGTTTAGCGGGGGTGGAAAAGATACGCAGTATTTT. Protein sequence: CASSAFSGGGKDTQYF. Full variable domain (outside the CDR3, taken from reference TRBV5-6 and TRBJ2-3): DAGVTQSPTHLIKTRGQQVTLRCSPKSGHDTVSWYQQALGQGPQFIFQYYEEEERQRGNFPDRFSGHQFPNYSSELNVNALLLGDSALYLCASSAFSGGGKDTQYFGPGTRLTVL.

The J gene is TRBJ2-1, the V gene TRBV5-1, with D unclear. Germline V CDR1 and CDR2: SGHRS, YFSETQ. The CDR3 extends over 13 amino acids. Deletions cut 4 bases from V and 12 bases from J, with 17 bases between. The CDR3 coding sequence is TGCGCCAGCAGCGATGGAGCCTCCGAAGCGCAGTTCTTC. Its protein product is CASSDGASEAQFF.

This chain connects TRBV7-6 to TRBJ2-5, with D uncertain. Trimming took off 3 bases at V and 1 base at J, with 12 bases between the two ends. Looked up from germline, CDR1 is SGHVS and CDR2 is FNYEAQ. CDR3 length: 15 amino acids. As DNA, the CDR3 is TGTGCCAGCAGCTTTCCCGGAGATGGCCAAGAGACCCAGTACTTC. Its translation is CASSFPGDGQETQYF.

This chain uses TRBV3-1 (or the pseudogene TRBV3-2) with TRBJ1-2, with D perhaps TRBD1 (5 bases). The V end was cut by 4 bases, the J end by 7 bases, with 16 bases between. CDR1 and CDR2 (germline): LGHDT, YNNKEL (reference sequence). The CDR3 runs to 14 residues. The CDR3 loop reads CASSPIGGGRGYTF. The CDR3 nucleotides are TGTGCCAGCAGCCCTATCGGGGGTGGTCGTGGCTACACCTTC.

The gene calls are TRBV6-1 and TRBJ1-1; D gene uncertain. The germline CDR1 and CDR2 sequences are MNHNS and SASEGT. Trimming stripped 3 bases from V and 1 base from J, with 6 bases between. The CDR3 is made up of 13 amino acids. The CDR3 coding sequence is TGTGCCAGCAGTGACGACAAGAACACTGAAGCTTTCTTT. Protein: CASSDDKNTEAFF.